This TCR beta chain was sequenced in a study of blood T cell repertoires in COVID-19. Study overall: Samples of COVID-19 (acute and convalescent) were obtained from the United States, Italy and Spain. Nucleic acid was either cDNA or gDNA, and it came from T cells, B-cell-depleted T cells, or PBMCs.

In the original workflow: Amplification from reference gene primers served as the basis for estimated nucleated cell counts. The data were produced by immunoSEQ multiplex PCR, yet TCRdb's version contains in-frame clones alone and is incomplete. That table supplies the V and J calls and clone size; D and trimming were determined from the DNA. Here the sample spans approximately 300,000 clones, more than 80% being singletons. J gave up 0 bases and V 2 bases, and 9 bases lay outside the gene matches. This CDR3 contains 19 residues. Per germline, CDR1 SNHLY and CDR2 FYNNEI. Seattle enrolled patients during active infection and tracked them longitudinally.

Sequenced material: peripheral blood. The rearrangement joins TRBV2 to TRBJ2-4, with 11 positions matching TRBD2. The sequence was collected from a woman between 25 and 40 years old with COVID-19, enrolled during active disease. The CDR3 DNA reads TGTGCCAGCAGTGAAATTCGGCTAGCGGGAGGAGGAGCCAAAAACATTCAGTACTTC. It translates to CASSEIRLAGGGAKNIQYF.